These 18 T cell receptor beta chains came from one sample sequenced in a study of regulatory T cells in long-lasting Graves disease. Time point denoted: persistent/refractory GD, antithyroid drugs over 5 years with positive TRAb. The authors made the TCR library using RNA they extracted from PBMCs. Libraries of TCR beta came from iRepertoire HTBI primers plus Arm-PCR of CDR3 regions. From the multiplex PCR reads, TCRdb called clonotypes with MiXCR, one entry per CDR3 protein. The sample holds some 300,000 distinct CDR3 sequences; approximately 20% are singletons and the top ten take roughly 50%. Sample: peripheral blood mononuclear cells (PBMCs), taken when the disease was refractory, from a patient treated with antithyroid drugs. The receptors come from a female donor with Graves disease.

The V call is TRBV20-1, the J call TRBJ2-2; TRBD1 matches at 7 bases. Per germline, CDR1 DFQATT and CDR2 SNEGSKA (reference sequence). The CDR3 is made up of 13 amino acids. V lost 5 bases to trimming and J lost 4 bases; unmatched junction nucleotides: 4. CDR3 in DNA: TGCAGTGCTTGCCCAGGGGGCACCGGGGAGCTGTTTTTT. Its protein product is CSACPGGTGELFF.

This clonotype was found a few times. The V call is TRBV2, the J call TRBJ2-7, with 11 nucleotides matching TRBD1. CDR3 size: 13 residues. CDR1 is SNHLY, CDR2 FYNNEI, per germline. Trimming cost V 8 bases and J 6 bases; bases outside gene matches: 6. As DNA, the CDR3 is TGTGCCAGCCAGGGACAGGGGGGCTCCGAGCAGTACTTC. Translated, it gives CASQGQGGSEQYF.

The chain carries TRBV7-6 and TRBJ2-7; 12 bases line up with TRBD2. The CDR3 loop spans 18 amino acids. The germline V gene encodes CDR1 SGHVS and CDR2 FNYEAQ. The junction had 9 bases not matched to a gene; V was cut back by 1 base and J by 2 bases. The CDR3 DNA sequence: TGTGCCAGCAGCTTAGGGGGAAGGACTAGCGGGGCCCCCTACGAGCAGTACTTC. This sequence encodes CASSLGGRTSGAPYEQYF.

This chain connects TRBV12-3 or TRBV12-4 to TRBJ2-7; 8 bases align to TRBD2. V gave up 2 bases and J gave up 3 bases; unmatched junction bases: 6. CDR3 length equals 15 residues. This CDR3 reads CASSLSGSPLYEQYF. CDR3 coding DNA: TGTGCCAGCAGTTTAAGCGGGAGTCCCCTCTACGAGCAGTACTTC.

This clonotype was observed a handful of times. The chain couples TRBV19 to TRBJ1-2; 10 bases agree with TRBD1. Germline trimming cut 4 bases from V and 7 bases from J; bases unmatched to any gene: 15. Germline V gene lookup returns CDR1 LNHDA and CDR2 SQIVND (reference sequence). This CDR3 comprises 17 residues. The CDR3 DNA reads as TGTGCCAGTAGTACGACAGGGGGCCGCTTACGGGAAGTTGGCTACACCTTC. It codes for CASSTTGGRLREVGYTF. The full variable domain, in which reference TRBV19 and TRBJ1-2 provide the parts outside the CDR3, is DGGITQSPKYLFRKEGQNVTLSCEQNLNHDAMYWYRQDPGQGLRLIYYSQIVNDFQKGDIAEGYSVSREKKESFPLTVTSAQKNPTAFYLCASSTTGGRLREVGYTFGSGTRLTVV.

This clonotype appeared many times. CDR3 bases: TGTGCCAGCAGAAGCGGGAACGAGCAGTACTTC. Encoded protein: CASRSGNEQYF. The V call is TRBV6-2 or TRBV6-3, the J call TRBJ2-7; TRBD2 matches 7 bases. The CDR3 has 11 residues. The germline V gene encodes CDR1 MNHEY and CDR2 SVGEGT. V lost 6 bases and J lost 5; bases outside the gene matches: 1.

The V and J genes are TRBV6-5 and TRBJ1-1; maybe TRBD1 (6 bases). Deletions cut 0 bases from V and 4 bases from J, with 12 bases between. The CDR3 spans 15 residues. Germline V gene sequence: CDR1 MNHEY, CDR2 SVGAGI. The CDR3 protein is CASSYSNRATTEAFF. The CDR3 DNA is TGTGCCAGCAGTTACTCGAACAGGGCGACCACTGAAGCTTTCTTT.

The chain has TRBV14 and TRBJ2-4; D call uncertain. Germline values: CDR1 SGHDN, CDR2 FVKESK. The CDR3 extends over 12 amino acids. V lost 1 base, J lost 9 bases, and 7 bases lay in between. The CDR3 coding sequence is TGTGCCAGCAGCCAAGTCAGGTCCATTCAGTACTTC. Its protein is CASSQVRSIQYF.

This clonotype was observed at least ten times. This chain connects TRBV28 to TRBJ1-5; 9 nucleotides agree with TRBD1. CDR1 is MDHEN, CDR2 SYDVKM, per germline. V was clipped by 8 bases and J by 9 bases; unmatched bases: 11. The CDR3 is made up of 14 amino acids. Here the CDR3 reads CASATDRGVRPQHF. CDR3 bases: TGTGCCAGCGCGACCGACAGGGGGGTGAGGCCCCAGCATTTT.

Many counts were recorded for this clonotype. The rearrangement links TRBV6-2 or TRBV6-3 to TRBJ1-1, with D maybe TRBD1 (5 bases). Looked up from germline, CDR1 is MNHEY and CDR2 is SVGEGT. V was clipped by 2 bases and J by 3 bases, with 7 bases between them. The CDR3 extends over 13 amino acids. CDR3 coding DNA: TGTGCCAGCAGTTACCTGACAGACACTGAAGCTTTCTTT. This sequence encodes CASSYLTDTEAFF.

This clonotype was seen repeatedly, ten times or more. This sequence joins TRBV6-1 and TRBJ2-5; 9 nucleotides agree with TRBD1. The CDR3 runs to 14 residues. V gave up 4 bases and J gave up 4 bases; unmatched junction bases: 4. The germline V gene encodes CDR1 MNHNS and CDR2 SASEGT. The CDR3 bases are TGTGCCAGCAGTGGGCTGACAGGGGGAGAGACCCAGTACTTC. Its protein is CASSGLTGGETQYF.

This clonotype has a count of ten or more. The chain carries TRBV11-2 and TRBJ2-7, with 12 bases identical to TRBD2. This CDR3 contains 15 residues. Trimming cost V 1 base and J 6 bases; bases outside gene matches: 4. CDR1 and CDR2 (germline): SGHAT, FQNNGV. The CDR3 loop reads CASSLGTSGTFEQYF. The CDR3, as DNA: TGTGCCAGCAGCTTAGGGACTAGCGGGACCTTCGAGCAGTACTTC.

The sample holds many counts of this clonotype. The genes are TRBV7-9 and TRBJ2-5, with 11 nucleotides matching TRBD2. J gave up 4 bases and V 5 bases, and 6 bases lay outside the gene matches. This CDR3 spans 15 amino acids. In germline, CDR1 is SEHNR, CDR2 FQNEAQ (reference sequence). The CDR3 coding sequence is TGTGCCAGCAGCGGAACTAGCGGGAGAGGAGAGACCCAGTACTTC. Translating gives CASSGTSGRGETQYF.

This clonotype occurred a few times. Mismatch with germline at one junction end may stem from a read error. V and J are TRBV7-7 and TRBJ1-4; D is possibly TRBD1 (6 bases). CDR1 and CDR2 (germline): SSHAT, FNYEAQ (reference sequence). There are 13 residues in the CDR3. The CDR3 here is CASSLTGTEKLFF. The CDR3 DNA reads as TGTGCTAGCAGCTTAACCGGGACAGAAAAACTGTTTTTT.

This sequence joins TRBV4-3 and TRBJ2-7, with D hard to call. The CDR3 is made up of 16 amino acids. V lost 0 bases and J 1 base, leaving 13 bases between the germline ends. From germline, CDR1 is LGHNA and CDR2 YSLEER. The CDR3 bases are TGCGCCAGCAGCCAAGATTTAGGTACTAAATCCTACGAGCAGTACTTC. Protein sequence: CASSQDLGTKSYEQYF.

This clonotype was recorded at least ten times. The chain uses TRBV12-3 or TRBV12-4 and TRBJ2-7; tentative D call: TRBD2 (5 bases). Trimming removed 5 bases at V and 7 bases at J, with 27 bases between. The length of the CDR3 is 17 residues. The CDR3 region has the DNA TGTGCCAGCAGTCCCCTCCTCGGACGGAGACTAAATGGTGAGCAGTACTTC. It yields the protein CASSPLLGRRLNGEQYF.

The chain has TRBV7-2 and TRBJ2-3, with no clear D. V gave up 3 bases and J gave up 6 bases, with 7 bases separating them. The CDR3 has 12 residues. Germline V lookup: CDR1 SGHTA, CDR2 FQGNSA. The CDR3: CASSLGLDTQYF. Here the CDR3 DNA reads TGTGCCAGCAGCTTGGGCCTCGATACGCAGTATTTT.

This clonotype was seen only a few times. The V call is TRBV28, the J call TRBJ1-5, with D possibly being TRBD1 (5 bases). V was trimmed by 8 bases and J by 7 bases, leaving 15 bases between them. The CDR3 consists of 13 residues. The germline CDR1 and CDR2 sequences are MDHEN and SYDVKM. The CDR3 spells CASYWGGNQPQHF. The CDR3 DNA reads as TGTGCCAGCTACTGGGGGGGGAACCAGCCCCAGCATTTT.